Described below is a single T cell receptor (beta chain) sequence and its context. Reverse transcription of about 0.5 to 1 ug RNA used random hexamers. The immunoSEQ assay covered 54 Vbeta and 13 Jbeta segments for CDR3. TCRdb recomputed calls from the immunoSEQ multiplex PCR reads with MiXCR, one row per CDR3 protein. The sample has about 430,000 distinct CDR3 sequences, about 85% seen once. The authors sequenced TCR beta from blood CD8+ and CD4+ T cells. TEMRA cells underwent FACS enrichment and CD8+ and CD4+ T cells underwent negative isolation. This sample was included in a study of CD8 T cells in Susac syndrome. Germline V gene sequence: CDR1 SGHDN, CDR2 FVKESK. This CDR3 is built from 16 residues. V was shortened by 3 bases and J by 4 bases, with 16 bases between the two germline ends.

This receptor was taken from a human donor with multiple sclerosis. This sequence joins TRBV14 and TRBJ2-1; possibly TRBD1 or TRBD2 for D (7 bases each). Sequenced: CD8+ T cells from PBMCs. The CDR3 reads CASSQLGGTAYNEQFF. In DNA form, the CDR3 reads TGTGCCAGCAGCCAGCTGGGGGGGACAGCGTACAATGAGCAGTTCTTC.